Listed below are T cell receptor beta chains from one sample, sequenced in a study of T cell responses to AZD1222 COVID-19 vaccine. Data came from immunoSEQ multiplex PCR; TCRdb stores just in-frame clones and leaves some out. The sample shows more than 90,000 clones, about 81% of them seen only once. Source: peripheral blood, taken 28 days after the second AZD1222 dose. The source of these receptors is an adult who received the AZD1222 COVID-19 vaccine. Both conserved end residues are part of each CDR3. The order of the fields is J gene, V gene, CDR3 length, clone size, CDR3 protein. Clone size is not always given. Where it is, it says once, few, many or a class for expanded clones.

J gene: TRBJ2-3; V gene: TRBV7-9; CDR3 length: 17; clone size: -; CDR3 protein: CASSLGARTGTTDTQYF
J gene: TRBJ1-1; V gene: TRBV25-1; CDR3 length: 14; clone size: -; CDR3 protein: CASSEYGGTREAFF
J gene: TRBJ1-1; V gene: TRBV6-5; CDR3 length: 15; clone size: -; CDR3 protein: CASNSRDRGLSEAFF
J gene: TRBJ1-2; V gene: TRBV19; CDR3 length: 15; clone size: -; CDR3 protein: CASSTRTGHNYGYTF
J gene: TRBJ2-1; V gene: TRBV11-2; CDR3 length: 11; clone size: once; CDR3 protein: CASSFRNEQFF
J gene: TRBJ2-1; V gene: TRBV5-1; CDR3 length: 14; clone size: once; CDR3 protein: CASSYPGSYNEQFF
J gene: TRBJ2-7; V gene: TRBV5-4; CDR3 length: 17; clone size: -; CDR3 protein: CASSPGTSGRAYREQYF
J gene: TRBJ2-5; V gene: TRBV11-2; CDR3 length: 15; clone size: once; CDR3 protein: CASSSPGGSGETQYF
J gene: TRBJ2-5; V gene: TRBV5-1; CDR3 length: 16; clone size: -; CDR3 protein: CASSFTGAWGQETQYF
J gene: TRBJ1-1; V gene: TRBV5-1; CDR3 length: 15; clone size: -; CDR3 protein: CASSLGVGENTEAFF